This T cell receptor beta chain emerged from a study of blood T cell repertoires in COVID-19. Across the whole study: Samples came from the United States, Italy and Spain, spanning acute and convalescent COVID-19.

Methods used by the authors: Nucleated cell counts were estimated from reference gene primer amplification. Sequencing used immunoSEQ multiplex PCR; TCRdb keeps in-frame clones, though not all of them. That table supplies the V and J calls and clone size; D and trimming were determined from the DNA. Of fewer than 250,000 clones listed, more than 85% were seen once; the top ten hold 3% to 3.5%. V lost 0 bases and J lost 7, with 17 bases in between. CDR1 and CDR2 from the germline V gene are SGHDT and YYEEEE. This CDR3 is 15 amino acids long. The receptor's source is a man between 60 and 70 years old with acute or convalescent COVID-19. The rearrangement links TRBV5-6 to TRBJ2-7; maybe TRBD2 (6 bases). Sequenced sample: peripheral blood. In DNA, the CDR3 is TGTGCCAGCAGCTTGGTTGTCGCGGGGCCGGGGGAGCAGTACTTC. It translates to CASSLVVAGPGEQYF.